A single sample gave rise to the 21 T cell receptor beta chains below, sequenced in a study of regulatory T cells in long-lasting Graves disease. HTBI primers from iRepertoire and Arm-PCR of CDR3 regions yielded the TCR beta libraries. TCRdb re-analysed the multiplex PCR reads in MiXCR, keeping a single row per CDR3 protein. The sample records about 400,000 distinct CDR3 sequences, less than 25% being singletons. Noted time point: persistent/refractory GD, antithyroid drugs over 5 years with positive TRAb. Generation of the TCR library employed RNA extracted from PBMCs. Here the sequenced sample was peripheral blood mononuclear cells (PBMCs), taken when the disease was refractory, from a patient treated with antithyroid drugs. The receptors derive from a female donor with Graves disease.

In this sample, this clonotype turned up many times. The J gene is TRBJ1-5, the V gene TRBV28; D is unclear. V gave up 6 bases and J gave up 4 bases, with 10 bases separating them. The CDR3 has 13 residues. Germline V gene lookup returns CDR1 MDHEN and CDR2 SYDVKM. CDR3 sequence: CASSPRANQPQHF. For the CDR3, the DNA is TGTGCCAGCAGCCCACGGGCGAATCAGCCCCAGCATTTT.

V is TRBV12-3 or TRBV12-4 and J is TRBJ1-3, with a possible D match to TRBD1 (5 bases). With 3 bases removed from V and 3 bases from J, the gap between germline ends came to 9 bases. The CDR3 has 14 residues. CDR3 amino acids: CASSFAGHGNTIYF. Here the CDR3 DNA reads TGTGCCAGCAGTTTCGCAGGGCATGGAAACACCATATATTTT.

The chain uses TRBV20-1 and TRBJ2-5; 14 positions agree with TRBD2. The CDR3 consists of 16 residues. The germline V gene has CDR1 DFQATT and CDR2 SNEGSKA (reference sequence). The V segment lost 2 bases and the J segment 9 bases; nucleotides outside the gene matches: 11. The CDR3 loop is CSARPTGLAGAQAQYF. The DNA of the CDR3 is TGCAGTGCTAGACCAACGGGACTAGCGGGAGCCCAGGCCCAGTACTTC.

Ten or more counts support this clonotype. The gene calls are TRBV12-3 or TRBV12-4 and TRBJ2-5; possible D gene TRBD2, 7 bases. The CDR3 consists of 13 residues. V was pared by 9 bases and J by 5 bases, with 16 bases between. This CDR3 is CASTEGGTETQYF. For the CDR3, the DNA is TGTGCCAGTACGGAGGGGGGGACGGAGACCCAGTACTTC.

The chain has TRBV13 and TRBJ2-3; D perhaps matches TRBD2 (6 bases). The V and J ends lost 4 bases and 1 base respectively, with 12 bases between them. This CDR3 region has 15 residues. Germline CDR1 PRHDT, CDR2 FYEKMQ (reference sequence). DNA of the CDR3: TGTGCCAGCAGCTGGAGGGCAGGAGGCACAGATACGCAGTATTTT. Translation gives CASSWRAGGTDTQYF.

This clonotype has a count of ten or more. V is TRBV12-3 or TRBV12-4 and J is TRBJ1-6; D call uncertain. Trimming took off 5 bases at V and 7 bases at J, with 12 bases between the two ends. The CDR3 totals 14 residues. CDR3: CASSPGRINSPLHF. As DNA, the CDR3 is TGTGCCAGCAGTCCCGGACGGATCAATTCACCCCTCCACTTT.

The table lists this clonotype with many counts. The chain joins TRBV2 to TRBJ1-6; D gene ambiguous. The V and J ends lost 7 bases and 8 bases respectively, with 12 bases between them. The CDR3 is 13 amino acids. Germline-derived CDR1 and CDR2 are SNHLY and FYNNEI. The DNA for the CDR3 is TGTGCCAGCACCTCGACGACCGATTCACCCCTCCACTTT. Translating it yields CASTSTTDSPLHF.

The sample holds a few counts of this clonotype. This chain connects TRBV2 to TRBJ2-2; 7 positions agree with TRBD2. With 4 bases clipped from V and 5 bases from J, the junction kept 7 bases outside the gene matches. CDR1 and CDR2 (germline): SNHLY, FYNNEI. CDR3 length equals 15 residues. The CDR3 DNA is TGTGCCAGCAGTGCCGAGGGAGCGGGAACCGGGGAGCTGTTTTTT. Its protein is CASSAEGAGTGELFF.

The chain couples TRBV28 to TRBJ2-3; D is ambiguous. The CDR3 sequence is 13 residues long. V lost 7 bases to trimming and J lost 9 bases, with 17 bases between them. Germline V lookup: CDR1 MDHEN, CDR2 SYDVKM. CDR3 residues: CASTSTRLGTQYF. CDR3 DNA sequence: TGTGCCAGCACCTCCACCCGCCTAGGGACGCAGTATTTT.

The chain carries TRBV2 and TRBJ1-5, with unresolved D. Trimming cost V 4 bases and J 6 bases, with 13 bases left between them. The CDR3 length is 14 residues. The V gene's germline CDR1 is SNHLY and CDR2 FYNNEI. This CDR3 is CASSGDSRGQPQHF. CDR3 DNA: TGTGCCAGCAGTGGGGATTCGCGGGGTCAGCCCCAGCATTTT.

This clonotype came up many times. This CDR3 reads CSARPPGSYEQYF. The CDR3 DNA reads TGCAGTGCCCGACCTCCAGGAAGCTACGAGCAGTACTTC. J is TRBJ2-7 and V is TRBV20-1; D remains unclear. Germline CDR1 and CDR2: DFQATT and SNEGSKA (reference sequence). V lost 6 bases and J 3 bases, leaving 15 bases between the germline ends. This CDR3 contains 13 residues.

Points on this clonotype: A read error may explain this, as a much larger clone is one base away. The gene calls are TRBV6-5 and TRBJ2-7, with 7 bases identical to TRBD2. The CDR3 spans 17 residues. From germline, CDR1 is MNHEY and CDR2 SVGAGI. CDR3 loop: CASSYPGAGRVTYEQHF. CDR3 DNA: TGTGCCAGCAGTTACCCCGGAGCGGGACGGGTGACCTACGAGCAGCACTTC.

The chain combines TRBV19 with TRBJ1-1, with 9 bases aligning to TRBD1. The CDR3 is 15 amino acids. CDR1 and CDR2 from the germline V gene are LNHDA and SQIVND (reference sequence). The V gene end was trimmed by 3 bases and the J gene end by 0 bases; junction bases not matched to a gene: 2. CDR3 loop: CASSIGTGMNTEAFF. CDR3 nucleotide sequence: TGTGCCAGTAGTATCGGGACAGGGATGAACACTGAAGCTTTCTTT.

This clonotype was picked up many times. The gene calls are TRBV7-2 and TRBJ1-1, with D perhaps TRBD1 (6 bases). Germline values: CDR1 SGHTA, CDR2 FQGNSA. V gave up 7 bases and J gave up 5 bases, with 14 bases separating them. The CDR3 is made up of 13 amino acids. CDR3 bases: TGTGCCAGCAAGACGGGGGCGAAGACTGAAGCTTTCTTT. It yields the protein CASKTGAKTEAFF.

This clonotype occurred many times. The CDR3 nucleotides read TGTGCCAGCACGCCACCCCGTGATAGGGAGCTGTTTTTT. Protein: CASTPPRDRELFF. The chain recombines TRBV2 with TRBJ2-2; D gene unclear. This CDR3 spans 13 amino acids. V was cut by 7 bases and J by 9 bases, with 15 bases left in between. Germline assignment: CDR1 SNHLY and CDR2 FYNNEI.

The V and J genes are TRBV12-3 or TRBV12-4 and TRBJ1-5; no reliable D call. The CDR3 length is 13 residues. Trimming took off 3 bases at V and 4 bases at J, with 7 bases between the two ends. The CDR3 DNA follows: TGTGCCAGCAGTTTTTTCGCTAATCAGCCCCAGCATTTT. Protein product: CASSFFANQPQHF.

This clonotype has ten or more counts. The chain recombines TRBV20-1 with TRBJ2-7, with a tentative D call TRBD1 (6 bases). Germline CDR1 and CDR2: DFQATT and SNEGSKA (reference sequence). With 8 bases removed from V and 4 bases from J, the gap between germline ends came to 21 bases. The CDR3 has 14 residues. CDR3 protein: CSSEGQGILYEQYF. CDR3 coding DNA: TGCAGTTCAGAGGGGCAGGGGATCTTATACGAGCAGTACTTC.

This clonotype was counted ten times or more. This chain uses TRBV19 with TRBJ2-6; D remains unclear. V was pared by 5 bases and J by 0 bases, with 11 bases between. CDR1 and CDR2 from the germline V gene are LNHDA and SQIVND (reference sequence). CDR3 length: 16 amino acids. The CDR3 DNA is TGTGCCAGTAGTCCGGGTCGGAGCTCTGGGGCCAACGTCCTGACTTTC. Translating it yields CASSPGRSSGANVLTF.

The chain joins TRBV4-3 to TRBJ2-2, with 10 bases aligning to TRBD2. With V trimmed by 2 bases and J by 6 bases, 0 bases remained unmatched. This CDR3 region has 14 residues. Germline V gene sequence: CDR1 LGHNA, CDR2 YSLEER. The CDR3 nucleotides are TGCGCCAGCAGCCAACTAGCGGGAGCCGGGGAGCTGTTTTTT. Protein product: CASSQLAGAGELFF.

Many counts were recorded for this clonotype. CDR3 sequence (DNA): TGTGCCAGCAGTTTAAGGGGACTTACCACGCAGTACTTC. It is translated as CASSLRGLTTQYF. This chain links TRBV28 with TRBJ2-7, with D perhaps matching TRBD2 (6 bases). The germline gives CDR1 MDHEN, CDR2 SYDVKM. The CDR3 contains 13 residues. The V gene lost 2 bases and the J gene lost 9 bases, with 14 bases spanning the gap.

Comments on this clonotype: A single base separates this from a much larger clone, so it may be a read error. The chain carries TRBV5-5 and TRBJ2-7; 7 nucleotides agree with TRBD1. CDR3 length equals 14 residues. CDR1 SGHKS and CDR2 YYEKEE come from the germline V gene (reference sequence). After removal of 4 bases from V and 2 bases from J, the junction contained 6 bases not matched to a gene. CDR3: CASSPRDSAYEQYF. Written as DNA, the CDR3 is TGTGCCAGCAGCCCCCGGGACAGCGCCTACGAGCAGTACTTC.